The 10 T cell receptor beta chains in this list originate from one sample, sequenced in a study of response to subunit inactivated influenza vaccine. TCRdb analysed the RT-PCR reads with MiXCR anew, one entry per CDR3 protein. The table has around 520,000 distinct CDR3 sequences, 25% seen once; the top ten hold 1.5% to 2%. The material was CD4+ T cells sorted from PBMCs, obtained roughly 5 days after vaccination. These receptors all come from a man aged 45-60 years who received an inactivated influenza vaccine.

This chain links TRBV6-2 or TRBV6-3 with TRBJ2-5; unclear D gene. CDR1 is MNHEY, CDR2 SVGEGT, per germline. The CDR3 is 14 amino acids. V was pared by 2 bases and J by 5 bases, with 12 bases between. CDR3 loop: CASSYRVGFETQYF. As DNA, the CDR3 is TGTGCCAGCAGTTACAGGGTGGGTTTCGAGACCCAGTACTTC.

This clonotype has more than one count but fewer than ten. The CDR3 protein is CASSVEWVSYNEQFF. The CDR3 DNA reads as TGTGCCAGCAGCGTAGAGTGGGTGTCCTACAATGAGCAGTTCTTC. The chain is built from TRBV9 and TRBJ2-1; the D is unclear. Germline V CDR1 and CDR2: SGDLS, YYNGEE. The ends were cut back, 0 bases at V and 1 base at J, with 8 bases in the middle. The length of the CDR3 is 15 residues. Looking up the rest from reference TRBV9 and TRBJ2-1 gives the full variable domain: DSGVTQTPKHLITATGQRVTLRCSPRSGDLSVYWYQQSLDQGLQFLIQYYNGEERAKGNILERFSAQQFPDLHSELNLSSLELGDSALYFCASSVEWVSYNEQFFGPGTRLTVL.

This clonotype was counted only a few times. The J gene is TRBJ2-3, the V gene TRBV9, with D unresolved. CDR3 length: 13 residues. Germline CDR1 SGDLS, CDR2 YYNGEE. The germline V and J ends were trimmed by 4 bases and 9 bases, with 15 bases remaining between them. CDR3 DNA: TGTGCCAGCAGCCCTCCTAAGTCCCAGACGCAGTATTTT. Translated: CASSPPKSQTQYF. The full variable domain, completed using reference TRBV9 and TRBJ2-3, is DSGVTQTPKHLITATGQRVTLRCSPRSGDLSVYWYQQSLDQGLQFLIQYYNGEERAKGNILERFSAQQFPDLHSELNLSSLELGDSALYFCASSPPKSQTQYFGPGTRLTVL.

CDR3 sequence: CAIGPGLVNTEAFF. The CDR3 DNA reads TGTGCCATCGGCCCTGGGCTGGTGAACACTGAAGCTTTCTTT. The chain links TRBV5-3 to TRBJ1-1; D not resolved. TRBV5-3 is marked as an open reading frame, function uncertain. This CDR3 is built from 14 residues. The V gene lost 9 bases and the J gene lost 0 bases, with 15 bases spanning the gap.

The CDR3 DNA follows: TGCGCCAGCAGCCCTACACAGGGATTACAGACCCAGTACTTC. Encoded protein: CASSPTQGLQTQYF. The chain joins TRBV5-1 to TRBJ2-5, with TRBD1 as a possible D gene (6 bases). V gave up 4 bases and J gave up 6 bases, with 16 bases separating them. CDR3 length: 14 residues. Germline V CDR1 and CDR2: SGHRS, YFSETQ.

This clonotype was detected a few times. This chain links TRBV5-1 with TRBJ2-3; a possible D gene is TRBD1 (6 bases). V lost 7 bases and J 1 base, leaving 16 bases between the germline ends. This CDR3 is built from 15 residues. CDR1 and CDR2 (germline): SGHRS, YFSETQ. CDR3 DNA sequence: TGCGCCAGCCATTCGGCAGGGGAACGCACAGATACGCAGTATTTT. It codes for CASHSAGERTDTQYF.

The chain is built from TRBV30 and TRBJ1-5, with D maybe TRBD1 (6 bases). The CDR3 is 14 residues long. Trimming took 2 bases from V and 7 from J, leaving 15 bases between them. Looked up from germline, CDR1 is GTSNPN and CDR2 is SVGIG (reference sequence). The CDR3 is CAWSLVAGDQPQHF. CDR3 DNA sequence: TGTGCCTGGAGTTTAGTGGCAGGGGACCAGCCCCAGCATTTT.

The J gene is TRBJ2-2, the V gene TRBV27; 10 bases align to TRBD1. CDR3 length: 16 amino acids. Germline values: CDR1 MNHEY, CDR2 SMNVEV (reference sequence). J was trimmed by 7 bases and V by 5 bases; bases with no gene match: 10. In DNA, the CDR3 is TGTGCCAGCAGTCCCCGGACAGGGGGGAAATTCGGGGAGCTGTTTTTT. Translation gives CASSPRTGGKFGELFF.

A remark on this clonotype: Its ends do not fully match the called genes, so a read error is possible. The chain combines TRBV20-1 with TRBJ2-1; D might be TRBD2 (5 bases). The CDR3 consists of 16 residues. Per the germline V gene, CDR1 is DFQATT and CDR2 is SNEGSKA (reference sequence). The CDR3 reads CCARSRTGSKSNEQFF. CDR3 DNA sequence: TGCTGTGCTAGATCCAGGACGGGAAGTAAGTCCAATGAGCAGTTCTTC.

The rearrangement joins TRBV12-3 or TRBV12-4 to TRBJ1-1; D ambiguous. Trimming pared 0 bases from V and 1 base from J, leaving 9 bases between. The CDR3 spans 15 residues. CDR3 coding DNA: TGTGCCAGCAGTTTAGCCGGCAGCTCGAACACTGAAGCTTTCTTT. Protein sequence: CASSLAGSSNTEAFF.